The 30 T cell receptor beta chains listed next were all sequenced from one sample in a study of blood T cell repertoires in COVID-19. Profiled with immunoSEQ multiplex PCR; TCRdb holds only in-frame clones, not every one. The repertoire holds approximately 290,000 clones, with roughly 87% as singletons. Sequenced: peripheral blood. The receptors stem from a man between 18 and 29 years old with active or convalescent COVID-19.

This chain links TRBV4-1 with TRBJ2-7, with D perhaps TRBD2 (7 bases). Trimming cost V 1 base and J 3 bases, with 16 bases left between them. The germline CDR1 and CDR2 sequences are MGHRA and YSYEKL. This CDR3 spans 16 amino acids. CDR3 in amino acids: CASSQAMGGGGYEQYF. The CDR3 bases are TGCGCCAGCAGCCAAGCCATGGGAGGGGGAGGCTACGAGCAGTACTTC.

The chain has TRBV28 and TRBJ1-2; 7 bases match TRBD1. V dropped 3 bases and J dropped 5; count of bases not matched to a gene: 6. This CDR3 has 14 amino acids. Looked up from germline, CDR1 is MDHEN and CDR2 is SYDVKM. The CDR3 sequence: CASSFPTGPYGYTF. The CDR3 DNA reads TGTGCCAGCAGTTTCCCGACAGGGCCGTATGGCTACACCTTC.

This chain links TRBV15 with TRBJ1-2; the D gene is possibly TRBD1 (6 bases). The V gene lost 0 bases and the J gene lost 6 bases, with 14 bases spanning the gap. Germline V lookup: CDR1 LNHNV, CDR2 YYDKDF (reference sequence). The CDR3 runs 15 residues. The CDR3 loop is CATSRDGSSGDGYTF. The CDR3 DNA reads TGTGCCACCAGCAGAGATGGATCGTCAGGGGATGGCTACACCTTC. The complete variable domain, with remaining parts taken from reference TRBV15 and TRBJ1-2, reads DAMVIQNPRYQVTQFGKPVTLSCSQTLNHNVMYWYQQKSSQAPKLLFHYYDKDFNNEADTPDNFQSRRPNTSFCFLDIRSPGLGDTAMYLCATSRDGSSGDGYTFGSGTRLTVV.

The chain couples TRBV11-2 to TRBJ2-5, with 15 bases lining up with TRBD2. CDR3 length: 18 residues. The germline V gene encodes CDR1 SGHAT and CDR2 FQNNGV. Trimming took 5 bases from V and 5 from J; bases not matched to a gene: 12. DNA of the CDR3: TGTGCCAGCAGCAGGGGACTAGCGGGGGGTAGTCTCGGGGAGACCCAGTACTTC. It specifies CASSRGLAGGSLGETQYF.

The V and J genes are TRBV7-9 and TRBJ2-7; 11 nucleotides agree with TRBD2. CDR1 is SEHNR, CDR2 FQNEAQ, per germline (reference sequence). The junction had 9 bases not matched to a gene; V was cut back by 1 base and J by 7 bases. This CDR3 is 16 amino acids long. The CDR3 DNA reads as TGTGCCAGCAGCTTAGGACTAGCGGGGACCTACATTGAGCAGTACTTC. Residues: CASSLGLAGTYIEQYF.

This rearrangement joins TRBV5-8 to TRBJ1-6; 7 bases line up with TRBD1. The CDR3 loop spans 14 amino acids. Germline assignment: CDR1 SGHTS and CDR2 YDEGEE. With 3 bases clipped from V and 13 bases from J, the junction kept 10 bases outside the gene matches. The CDR3 DNA sequence: TGTGCCAGCAGCTCCGGACAGGAATTGGGTCCCCTCCACTTT. It is translated as CASSSGQELGPLHF.

In the case of this clone: Other DNA variants within this sample encode the same CDR3. The chain carries TRBV5-1 and TRBJ1-3; D might be TRBD1 (5 bases). Trimming cost V 4 bases and J 2 bases, with 10 bases left between them. In germline, CDR1 is SGHRS, CDR2 YFSETQ. The CDR3 length is 14 residues. Here the CDR3 reads CASSAGGPGNTIYF. As DNA, the CDR3 is TGCGCCAGCAGCGCGGGGGGTCCTGGAAACACCATATATTTT.

The chain employs TRBV6-2 or TRBV6-3 and TRBJ1-2; D gene unclear. CDR1 is MNHEY and CDR2 is SVGEGT in the germline V gene. The CDR3 extends over 12 amino acids. V was shortened by 2 bases and J by 4 bases, with 5 bases between the two germline ends. The CDR3 DNA is TGTGCCAGCAGTTACCCCTCCTATGGCTACACCTTC. This encodes CASSYPSYGYTF.

The chain has TRBV15 and TRBJ2-5, with TRBD1 as a possible D gene (5 bases). V was clipped by 0 bases and J by 4 bases, with 15 bases between them. Germline V gene lookup returns CDR1 LNHNV and CDR2 YYDKDF (reference sequence). The CDR3 spans 16 residues. CDR3 bases: TGTGCCACCAGCAGAGATTCTTATGGGGCCCGAGAGACCCAGTACTTC. It specifies CATSRDSYGARETQYF. The entire variable domain, with the rest obtained from reference TRBV15 and TRBJ2-5, is as follows: DAMVIQNPRYQVTQFGKPVTLSCSQTLNHNVMYWYQQKSSQAPKLLFHYYDKDFNNEADTPDNFQSRRPNTSFCFLDIRSPGLGDTAMYLCATSRDSYGARETQYFGPGTRLLVL.

This clone was picked up a small number of times. The chain joins TRBV5-1 to TRBJ2-1; TRBD1 aligns across 7 bases. This CDR3 comprises 16 residues. The germline V gene encodes CDR1 SGHRS and CDR2 YFSETQ. The V segment lost 3 bases and the J segment 2 bases; nucleotides outside the gene matches: 8. The CDR3 spells CASSSRRTGTYNEQFF. The DNA of the CDR3 is TGCGCCAGCAGCTCGCGACGGACAGGAACCTACAATGAGCAGTTCTTC.

This rearrangement joins TRBV6-5 to TRBJ2-7; 8 bases line up with TRBD1. Trimming removed 0 bases from V and 5 bases from J; junction bases left unmatched: 3. Germline assignment: CDR1 MNHEY and CDR2 SVGAGI. There are 14 residues in the CDR3. CDR3 nucleotides: TGTGCCAGCAGTTACTCCCAGGGGGCCCACGAGCAGTACTTC. Translating it yields CASSYSQGAHEQYF.

V usage is TRBV5-4 and J usage is TRBJ2-2; tentative D call: TRBD1 (5 bases). This CDR3 contains 17 residues. Trimming pared 4 bases from V and 2 bases from J, leaving 18 bases between. Germline assignment: CDR1 SGHNT and CDR2 YYREEE (reference sequence). The DNA for the CDR3 is TGTGCCAGCAGCACCCGTAGACAGACCCTAAACACCGGGGAGCTGTTTTTT. This sequence encodes CASSTRRQTLNTGELFF.

The genes are TRBV28 and TRBJ1-2, with 9 bases that match TRBD1. The CDR3 is 16 amino acids. Germline trimming cut 3 bases from V and 4 bases from J; bases unmatched to any gene: 9. Germline loops: CDR1 MDHEN, CDR2 SYDVKM. The CDR3 DNA reads TGTGCCAGCAGTTTTCGGAGGACAGGGGATCTCTATGGCTACACCTTC. Its translation is CASSFRRTGDLYGYTF.

The chain combines TRBV6-5 with TRBJ2-5; 9 nucleotides match TRBD2. This CDR3 has 16 amino acids. J lost 2 bases, V lost 6 bases, and 10 bases had no gene match. Germline V gives CDR1 MNHEY, CDR2 SVGAGI. The CDR3 is CASRYNGGLAQETQYF. CDR3 coding DNA: TGTGCCAGCAGGTACAACGGAGGACTAGCGCAAGAGACCCAGTACTTC.

The chain has TRBV27 and TRBJ2-3; D may be TRBD1 (6 bases). Germline V gives CDR1 MNHEY, CDR2 SMNVEV (reference sequence). CDR3 length equals 15 residues. V lost 6 bases and J 0 bases, leaving 13 bases between the germline ends. The CDR3 coding sequence is TGTGCCAGCAGGATGACAGGATATAGCACAGATACGCAGTATTTT. Translation gives CASRMTGYSTDTQYF.

This clone has a single count. V gene TRBV11-3 combines with J gene TRBJ2-7; no clear D gene. This CDR3 contains 14 residues. CDR1 and CDR2 from the germline V gene are SGHNT and YENEEA. Trimming left V 6 bases short and J 0 bases short, with 12 bases between. The chain's CDR3 is CASSPGSSSYEQYF. As DNA, the CDR3 is TGTGCCAGCAGTCCCGGGTCCAGCTCCTACGAGCAGTACTTC.

This clone was seen a few times. The J gene is TRBJ1-5, the V gene TRBV7-2; 7 nucleotides agree with TRBD1. V was clipped by 7 bases and J by 4 bases; unmatched bases: 7. CDR3 length: 14 residues. Germline V gene lookup returns CDR1 SGHTA and CDR2 FQGNSA. The CDR3 coding sequence is TGTGCCAGCACCTCGGGACAGCGAAATCAGCCCCAGCATTTT. Amino acids: CASTSGQRNQPQHF.

This chain connects TRBV7-2 to TRBJ2-7; 11 bases match TRBD2. From germline, CDR1 is SGHTA and CDR2 FQGNSA. J gave up 6 bases and V 2 bases, and 9 bases lay outside the gene matches. CDR3 length: 16 amino acids. This CDR3 reads CASSLWSSGGFSEQYF. For the CDR3, the DNA is TGTGCCAGCAGCTTATGGTCTAGCGGGGGGTTCTCCGAGCAGTACTTC.

The chain combines TRBV2 with TRBJ2-7, with D unclear. V gave up 3 bases and J gave up 0 bases, with 9 bases separating them. CDR1 and CDR2 (germline): SNHLY, FYNNEI. CDR3 length: 14 amino acids. For the CDR3, the DNA is TGTGCCAGCAGTGAGTCTAGAGGCTCCTACGAGCAGTACTTC. Encoded protein: CASSESRGSYEQYF.

The V gene is TRBV19, the J gene TRBJ1-2; D uncertain. Trimming pared 0 bases from V and 5 bases from J, leaving 7 bases between. Germline assignment: CDR1 LNHDA and CDR2 SQIVND (reference sequence). This CDR3 region has 13 residues. The CDR3 protein is CASSIDLLYGYTF. CDR3 sequence (DNA): TGTGCCAGTAGTATAGATCTGTTGTATGGCTACACCTTC.

This chain connects TRBV27 to TRBJ1-2; 9 bases map to TRBD1. Looked up from germline, CDR1 is MNHEY and CDR2 is SMNVEV (reference sequence). This CDR3 has 16 residues. Unmatched junction bases numbered 10, after V lost 3 bases and J lost 5 bases. In DNA form, the CDR3 reads TGTGCCAGCAGTTTCTCCTCGACAGGGGGAGGTTATGGCTACACCTTC. Translating gives CASSFSSTGGGYGYTF.

The rearrangement uses TRBV5-1 and TRBJ1-3; 9 bases are a match to TRBD1. The germline gives CDR1 SGHRS, CDR2 YFSETQ. The CDR3 has 16 amino acids. The V gene end was trimmed by 1 base and the J gene end by 4 bases; junction bases not matched to a gene: 6. The CDR3 bases are TGCGCCAGCAGCTTGCCGGGGACAGGGTTAGGAAACACCATATATTTT. The encoded protein is CASSLPGTGLGNTIYF.

The chain recombines TRBV29-1 with TRBJ2-7; a weak D match, TRBD2 (5 bases). Per germline, CDR1 SQVTM and CDR2 ANQGSEA. The CDR3 extends over 12 amino acids. The V gene lost 3 bases and the J gene lost 1 base, with 7 bases spanning the gap. Written as DNA, the CDR3 is TGCAGCGTTGAGGAGGATTCCTACGAGCAGTACTTC. This sequence encodes CSVEEDSYEQYF.

The chain joins TRBV3-1 (or the pseudogene TRBV3-2) to TRBJ2-1, with 10 nucleotides matching TRBD1. V shed 5 bases, J shed 8 bases, and the junction held 9 bases outside the gene matches. There are 15 residues in the CDR3. The germline gives CDR1 LGHDT, CDR2 YNNKEL (reference sequence). CDR3 coding DNA: TGTGCCAGCAGCGCCGGGGACAGGGGCATCTATGAGCAGTTCTTC. It is translated as CASSAGDRGIYEQFF.

The V gene is TRBV3-1 (or the pseudogene TRBV3-2), the J gene TRBJ1-5; 7 nucleotides match TRBD1. CDR1 is LGHDT and CDR2 is YNNKEL in the germline V gene (reference sequence). V lost 3 bases to trimming and J lost 4 bases; unmatched junction nucleotides: 9. The CDR3 is 16 amino acids. The CDR3 DNA is TGTGCCAGCAGCCATGCGAGTTTGGGACAGAATCAGCCCCAGCATTTT. Its protein product is CASSHASLGQNQPQHF.

The gene calls are TRBV15 and TRBJ2-1; D possibly corresponds to TRBD1 (6 bases). Germline V CDR1 and CDR2: LNHNV, YYDKDF (reference sequence). The CDR3 totals 17 residues. V shed 2 bases and J shed 1 base, with 15 bases lying between them. Here the CDR3 DNA reads TGTGCCACCAGCAGAACCCCTGAGGGGGTTTCCTACAATGAGCAGTTCTTC. This encodes CATSRTPEGVSYNEQFF.

The rearrangement links TRBV28 to TRBJ1-1; D is possibly TRBD1 (5 bases). There are 16 residues in the CDR3. Germline V gene sequence: CDR1 MDHEN, CDR2 SYDVKM. Trimming pared 6 bases from V and 0 bases from J, leaving 17 bases between. CDR3 amino acids: CASSPASGNMNTEAFF. In DNA form, the CDR3 reads TGTGCCAGCAGCCCCGCCTCAGGGAATATGAACACTGAAGCTTTCTTT. Complete variable domain (other parts from reference TRBV28 and TRBJ1-1): DVKVTQSSRYLVKRTGEKVFLECVQDMDHENMFWYRQDPGLGLRLIYFSYDVKMKEKGDIPEGYSVSREKKERFSLILESASTNQTSMYLCASSPASGNMNTEAFFGQGTRLTVV.

The table lists this clone with a few counts. The chain links TRBV6-6 to TRBJ2-2, with D possibly being TRBD2 (5 bases). The V gene lost 6 bases and the J gene lost 0 bases, with 14 bases spanning the gap. Germline V gene sequence: CDR1 MNHNY, CDR2 SVGAGI (reference sequence). The CDR3 runs to 16 residues. CDR3 sequence reads: CASRWRAEANTGELFF. CDR3 sequence (DNA): TGTGCCAGCAGATGGAGAGCGGAAGCGAACACCGGGGAGCTGTTTTTT.

This chain connects TRBV5-1 to TRBJ2-3, with TRBD2 as a possible D gene (6 bases). Trimming shortened V by 4 bases and J by 0 bases, and 12 bases separated the two germline ends. Germline V gives CDR1 SGHRS, CDR2 YFSETQ. The CDR3 is 15 residues long. For the CDR3, the DNA is TGCGCCAGCAGCCCCGGAGGGGTTAGCACAGATACGCAGTATTTT. Its translation is CASSPGGVSTDTQYF. Drawing the rest from reference TRBV5-1 and TRBJ2-3, the complete variable domain is KAGVTQTPRYLIKTRGQQVTLSCSPISGHRSVSWYQQTPGQGLQFLFEYFSETQRNKGNFPGRFSGRQFSNSRSEMNVSTLELGDSALYLCASSPGGVSTDTQYFGPGTRLTVL.

The chain couples TRBV6-6 to TRBJ2-5; D not certain. Looked up from germline, CDR1 is MNHNY and CDR2 is SVGAGI (reference sequence). The CDR3 extends over 11 amino acids. V was cut by 8 bases and J by 5 bases, with 9 bases left in between. The CDR3 DNA reads as TGTGCCAGCTCAACCGGGGAGACCCAGTACTTC. Its translation: CASSTGETQYF.